These 11 T cell receptor beta chains came from one sample sequenced in a study of metastatic and nonmetastatic thyroid tumors. TCRdb used MiXCR to call clones anew from the PCR reads. The table has some 17,000 clones, about 25% seen once. No treatment of any kind had been given to any patient before thyroid surgery. The sample comprised adjacent normal tissue. The source is a female donor with papillary thyroid cancer or a benign thyroid nodule (not recorded which). Some clones in this sample may be carry-over from other donors' samples.

The rearrangement links TRBV28 to TRBJ1-3; possibly TRBD1 for D (5 bases). Germline V lookup: CDR1 MDHEN, CDR2 SYDVKM. Trimming took 3 bases from V and 0 from J, leaving 9 bases between them. The CDR3 totals 15 residues. The CDR3 sequence is CASSLWRGSGNTIYF. The CDR3 DNA follows: TGTGCCAGCAGTTTGTGGAGGGGCTCTGGAAACACCATATATTTT.

This clone was observed a few times. The chain joins TRBV15 to TRBJ2-3; the D is unclear. V dropped 5 bases and J dropped 4 bases, with 10 bases sitting between them. This CDR3 is 13 amino acids long. Germline V CDR1 and CDR2: LNHNV, YYDKDF (reference sequence). The DNA for the CDR3 is TGTGCCACCAGCCCACGCCGGGCAGATACGCAGTATTTT. This codes for CATSPRRADTQYF.

For this clone: A much larger clone lies one base from this, so it may be a read error. The chain uses TRBV11-3 and TRBJ2-5; D call uncertain. CDR1 is SGHNT and CDR2 is YENEEA in the germline V gene. The CDR3 sequence is 13 residues long. CDR3 in amino acids: CTSSLTKGETQYF. DNA of the CDR3: TGTACCAGCAGCTTAACCAAGGGAGAGACCCAGTACTTC. Full variable domain (remainder filled in from reference TRBV11-3 and TRBJ2-5): EAGVVQSPRYKIIEKKQPVAFWCNPISGHNTLYWYLQNLGQGPELLIRYENEEAVDDSQLPKDRFSAERLKGVDSTLKIQPAELGDSAVYLCTSSLTKGETQYFGPGTRLLVL.

This clone is labeled as large. The V and J genes are TRBV11-3 and TRBJ2-3; D is undetermined. CDR3 length: 10 residues. The germline V gene has CDR1 SGHNT and CDR2 YENEEA. V dropped 6 bases and J dropped 6 bases, with 4 bases sitting between them. The CDR3 region has the DNA TGTGCCAGCAGTTTGGATACGCAGTATTTT. It encodes CASSLDTQYF.

The chain has TRBV28 and TRBJ2-7; D not certain. The V and J ends lost 3 bases and 4 bases respectively, with 7 bases between them. Germline V gives CDR1 MDHEN, CDR2 SYDVKM. CDR3 length: 12 amino acids. The CDR3 nucleotides read TGTGCCAGCAGTTTTAGGGATTACGAGCAGTACTTC. Protein sequence: CASSFRDYEQYF.

Only a few counts were recorded for this clone. CDR3 in DNA: TGTGCCAGCAGCACCGGACAGAACAATCAGCCCCAGCATTTT. It translates to CASSTGQNNQPQHF. This chain connects TRBV6-1 to TRBJ1-5; TRBD1 might be the D (6 bases). The germline gives CDR1 MNHNS, CDR2 SASEGT. V dropped 6 bases and J dropped 3 bases, with 12 bases sitting between them. The CDR3 has 14 amino acids.

This clone was seen only a few times. This sequence joins TRBV19 and TRBJ1-5; D remains unclear. The CDR3 has 12 amino acids. Trimming removed 8 bases from V and 0 bases from J, with 5 bases in between. Germline V CDR1 and CDR2: LNHDA, SQIVND (reference sequence). DNA for the CDR3: TGTGCCAGTGCTTATAGCAATCAGCCCCAGCATTTT. This codes for CASAYSNQPQHF.

Concerning this clone: A much larger clone differs from this one at a single base, so this may be a read error. The same CDR3 also results from other DNA sequences found in this sample. The rearrangement uses TRBV20-1 and TRBJ2-7; D possibly corresponds to TRBD2 (6 bases). CDR1 is DFQATT, CDR2 SNEGSKA, per germline (reference sequence). This CDR3 contains 19 residues. The ends were cut back, 1 base at V and 2 bases at J, with 27 bases in the middle. CDR3 coding DNA: TGCAGTGCTAGAGCCGATCCTCGGGAGACGTCCCTTAGCCCCTACGAGCAGTACTTC. This codes for CSARADPRETSLSPYEQYF.

The chain is built from TRBV7-3 and TRBJ2-3, with D maybe TRBD2 (5 bases). The CDR3 contains 16 residues. CDR1 and CDR2 (germline): SGHTA, FQGTGA. Trimming left V 5 bases short and J 1 base short, with 16 bases between. CDR3 bases: TGTGCCAGCAGCGCGGGTGGTAGGCTAGGCACAGATACGCAGTATTTT. Protein: CASSAGGRLGTDTQYF.

V is TRBV4-1 and J is TRBJ1-6; no clear D. Germline assignment: CDR1 MGHRA and CDR2 YSYEKL. Trimming took off 0 bases at V and 10 bases at J, with 10 bases between the two ends. The length of the CDR3 is 14 residues. CDR3 protein: CASSQERAGSPLHF. The CDR3 DNA reads as TGCGCCAGCAGCCAAGAACGAGCGGGGTCACCCCTCCACTTT.

This clone was seen ten or more times. The chain carries TRBV18 and TRBJ2-2; unclear D gene. Germline-derived CDR1 and CDR2 are KGHSH and LQKENI. The V end lost 3 bases, the J end lost 3 bases, and 8 bases lay between the germline ends. The CDR3 sequence is 14 residues long. The CDR3 loop is CASSPYQYTGELFF. In DNA, the CDR3 is TGTGCCAGCTCACCTTACCAGTACACCGGGGAGCTGTTTTTT.